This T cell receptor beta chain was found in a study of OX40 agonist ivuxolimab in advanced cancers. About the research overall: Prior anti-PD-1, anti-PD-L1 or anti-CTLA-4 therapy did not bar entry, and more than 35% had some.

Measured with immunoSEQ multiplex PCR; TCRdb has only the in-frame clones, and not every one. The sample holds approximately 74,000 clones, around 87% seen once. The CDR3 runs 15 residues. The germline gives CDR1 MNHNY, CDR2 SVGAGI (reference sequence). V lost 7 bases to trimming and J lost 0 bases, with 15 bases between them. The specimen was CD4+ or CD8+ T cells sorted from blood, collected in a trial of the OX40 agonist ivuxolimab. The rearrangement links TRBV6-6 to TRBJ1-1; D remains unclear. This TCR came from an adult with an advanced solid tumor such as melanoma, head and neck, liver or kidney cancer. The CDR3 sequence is CASIPFSAMNTEAFF. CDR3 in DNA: TGTGCCAGCATCCCGTTTAGTGCCATGAACACTGAAGCTTTCTTT.